These T cell receptor beta chains were read from a single sample in a study of cytomegalovirus exposure and HLA in healthy donors. Profiling relied on immunoSEQ multiplex PCR, and the TCRdb table lists in-frame clones only, not all of them. The sample includes about 180,000 clones, about 82% of them seen just once. Sequencing was carried out using PBMCs. These receptors originate from a woman aged 30 to 39 in good health and CMV-seronegative. Both conserved end residues are part of each CDR3. A D gene is named only where the DNA matches it firmly. The size field is filled for only some rows; it gives once, few, many or a size class.

clone_size	v_call	j_call	d_call	cdr3_aa	cdr3_nt
-	TRBV4-3	TRBJ2-1	TRBD1	CASSQDRYETGLYNEQFF	TGCGCCAGCAGCCAAGACAGGTACGAGACAGGGCTCTACAATGAGCAGTTCTTC
-	TRBV5-6	TRBJ1-6	TRBD1	CASSWNSGTGIGSPLHF	TGTGCCAGCAGCTGGAACTCCGGGACAGGGATCGGATCACCCCTCCACTTT
-	TRBV6-5	TRBJ1-6	-	CASSPVFQGSPLHF	TGTGCCAGCAGCCCGGTTTTTCAGGGTTCACCCCTCCACTTT
-	TRBV27	TRBJ1-5	-	CASSTGFQPQHF	TGTGCCAGCAGTACAGGGTTTCAGCCCCAGCATTTT
-	TRBV18	TRBJ2-3	-	CASSPDSYTQYF	TGTGCCAGCTCGCCCGACTCGTATACGCAGTATTTT
-	TRBV6-5	TRBJ1-1	-	CASSSGRAPYTEAFF	TGTGCCAGCAGTTCGGGCAGGGCGCCCTACACTGAAGCTTTCTTT
-	TRBV5-1	TRBJ2-5	-	CASSLVGSQETQYF	TGCGCCAGCAGCTTGGTGGGGAGTCAAGAGACCCAGTACTTC
few	TRBV23-1	TRBJ1-2	-	CASSQSGQGNYGYTF	TGCGCCAGCAGTCAATCGGGCCAGGGAAACTATGGCTACACCTTC
once	TRBV2	TRBJ1-2	-	CASITENYGYTF	TGTGCCAGCATTACAGAAAACTATGGCTACACCTTC
once	TRBV5-1	TRBJ1-1	-	CASSFQGGDEAFF	TGCGCCAGCAGCTTTCAAGGGGGAGATGAAGCTTTCTTT